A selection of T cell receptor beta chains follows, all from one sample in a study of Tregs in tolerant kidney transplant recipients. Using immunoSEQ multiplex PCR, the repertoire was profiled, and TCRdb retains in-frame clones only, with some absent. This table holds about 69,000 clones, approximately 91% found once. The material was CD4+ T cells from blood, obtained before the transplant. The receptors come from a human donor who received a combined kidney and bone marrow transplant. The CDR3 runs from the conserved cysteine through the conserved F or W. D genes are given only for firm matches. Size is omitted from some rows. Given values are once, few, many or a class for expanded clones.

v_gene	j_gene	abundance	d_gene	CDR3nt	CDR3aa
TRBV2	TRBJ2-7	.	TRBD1	TGTGCCAGCAACCCCGGGACAGGGGTCGACGAGCAGTACTTC	CASNPGTGVDEQYF
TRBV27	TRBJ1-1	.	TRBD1	TGTGCCAGCACTATACAGGGGCAGAACACTGAAGCTTTCTTT	CASTIQGQNTEAFF
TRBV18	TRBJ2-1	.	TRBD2	TGTGCCAGCTCAGCCATGGGACTAGCGGGCTTCAATGAGCAGTTCTTC	CASSAMGLAGFNEQFF
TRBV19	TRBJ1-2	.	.	TGTGCCAGTAGTAACAGGGAGCGTGGCTACACCTTC	CASSNRERGYTF
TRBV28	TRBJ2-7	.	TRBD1	TGTGCCAGCAGTTTCTTGTCCGGGACAGGGAGCGACGAGCAGTACTTC	CASSFLSGTGSDEQYF
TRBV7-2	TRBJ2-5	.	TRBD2	TGTGCCAGCAGCTTAACCCCGATCGGTAGCGGGAAGAAAGAGACCCAGTACTTC	CASSLTPIGSGKKETQYF
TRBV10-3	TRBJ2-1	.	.	TGTGCCATCAGTACAGATAACAATGAGCAGTTCTTC	CAISTDNNEQFF
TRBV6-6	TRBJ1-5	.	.	TGTGCCAGCAGTTCAGCGGATAGCAATCAGCCCCAGCATTTT	CASSSADSNQPQHF
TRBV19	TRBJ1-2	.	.	TGTGCCAGTACACGGACAGTTCGGGAGGGGGACTATGGCTACACCTTC	CASTRTVREGDYGYTF
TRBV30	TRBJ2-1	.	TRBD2	TGTGCCTGGAGTACTACTAGCGGTGTCAATGAGCAGTTCTTC	CAWSTTSGVNEQFF
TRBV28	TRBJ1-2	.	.	TGTGCCAGCAGTACGGGGGAACGGTATGGCTACACCTTC	CASSTGERYGYTF
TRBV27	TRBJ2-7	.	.	TGTGCCAGCAGTCTCCCCGGGACTCCCACCTACGAGCAGTACTTC	CASSLPGTPTYEQYF
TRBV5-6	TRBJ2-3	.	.	TGTGCCAGCAGCTTGGGAAGGGGGAGCACAGATACGCAGTATTTT	CASSLGRGSTDTQYF
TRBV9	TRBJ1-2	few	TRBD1	TGTGCCAGCAGCCCCAGACAGGGGTCAAGCGGCTACACCTTC	CASSPRQGSSGYTF
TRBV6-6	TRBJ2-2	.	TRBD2	TGTGCCAGCCCCCGGACTAGCGGGAACACCGGGGAGCTGTTTTTT	CASPRTSGNTGELFF
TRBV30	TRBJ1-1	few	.	TGTGCCTGGAGTGACGGACAGCGGAACACTGAAGCTTTCTTT	CAWSDGQRNTEAFF
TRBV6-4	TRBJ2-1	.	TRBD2	TGTGCCAGCAGTTTTAGCGGGAGGGGCAATGAGCAGTTCTTC	CASSFSGRGNEQFF
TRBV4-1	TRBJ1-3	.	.	TGCGCCAGCAGCCAAGAAGGCGCTCGGGCTGGAAACACCATATATTTT	CASSQEGARAGNTIYF
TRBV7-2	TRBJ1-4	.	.	TGTGCCAGCAGCTTAGGGGTGACAAAGGCTAATGAAAAACTGTTTTTT	CASSLGVTKANEKLFF
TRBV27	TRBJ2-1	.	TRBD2	TGTGCCAGCCAGCGGGATTATTGGAATGAGCAGTTCTTC	CASQRDYWNEQFF